This T cell receptor beta chain was identified during a study of T cell responses to AZD1222 COVID-19 vaccine. Study-level findings and limits: As reported, nearly half of all spike-specific TCRs target variant regions that are unmutated. Donors, mostly white British, included more females; clonal diversity was possibly underestimated. Breadth and depth of Spike-specific TCRs rose after two AZD1222 doses. Vaccine-associated CD4 TCRs spanned spike, dominant at 160-218 and 743-854.

Of note for this clone: The antigen remains undetermined.

The V and J ends lost 5 bases and 1 base respectively, with 18 bases between them. The germline CDR1 and CDR2 sequences are SGHTA and FQGTGA. The CDR3 spans 16 residues. Only in-frame clones appear in the TCRdb table, and some are missing; sequencing was by immunoSEQ multiplex PCR. The table has 95,000 to 110,000 clones, 86% seen once. The sequenced sample was peripheral blood, obtained 28 days after the second dose of the MenACWY control vaccine. The clonotype comes from an adult who received the MenACWY meningococcal vaccine as a control. The chain joins TRBV7-3 to TRBJ2-7, with D tentatively TRBD2 (6 bases). The CDR3 region has the DNA TGTGCCAGCAGCCCCTCGGGACTTGTTATTTCCTACGAGCAGTACTTC. It translates to CASSPSGLVISYEQYF. Looking up the rest from reference TRBV7-3 and TRBJ2-7 gives the full variable domain: GAGVSQTPSNKVTEKGKYVELRCDPISGHTALYWYRQSLGQGPEFLIYFQGTGAADDSGLPNDRFFAVRPEGSVSTLKIQRTERGDSAVYLCASSPSGLVISYEQYFGPGTRLTVT.